This passage covers 16 T cell receptor beta chains from one sample sequenced in a study of T cell changes during pregnancy in multiple sclerosis. Measured with immunoSEQ multiplex PCR; TCRdb has only the in-frame clones, and not every one. The data show 55,000 to 80,000 clones, with under 95% seen just once and 2.5% to 4% held by the top ten. The sequences come from CD8+ T cells from peripheral blood mononuclear cells, collected in the second trimester of pregnancy. The receptors shown here come from a female donor with multiple sclerosis, enrolled in a pregnancy study.

This clone occurred once. J is TRBJ2-5 and V is TRBV27; possible D gene TRBD2, 5 bases. CDR3 length: 13 amino acids. The germline CDR1 and CDR2 sequences are MNHEY and SMNVEV (reference sequence). Trimming cost V 8 bases and J 1 base, with 11 bases left between them. In DNA, the CDR3 is TGTGCCAGCGGCCGGACTGTCCAAGAGACCCAGTACTTC. It is translated as CASGRTVQETQYF.

The V and J genes are TRBV30 and TRBJ1-1; a possible D gene is TRBD1 (5 bases). CDR1 is GTSNPN, CDR2 SVGIG, per germline (reference sequence). V lost 4 bases, J lost 1 base, and 10 bases lay in between. CDR3 length: 13 amino acids. CDR3 coding DNA: TGTGCCTGGACCGTGACAGAGAACACTGAAGCTTTCTTT. Amino acids: CAWTVTENTEAFF.

The chain employs TRBV6-5 and TRBJ2-3, with TRBD2 identical over 8 bases. The CDR3 length is 16 residues. V lost 4 bases and J lost 1; bases outside the gene matches: 7. Germline V gene sequence: CDR1 MNHEY, CDR2 SVGAGI. The CDR3, as DNA: TGTGCCAGCAGTTTCCTAGGAGCGGGAGGCACAGATACGCAGTATTTT. This codes for CASSFLGAGGTDTQYF.

This chain joins TRBV4-2 and TRBJ2-2, with 8 bases lining up with TRBD1. Germline values: CDR1 LGHNA, CDR2 YNFKEQ. The CDR3 is made up of 18 amino acids. V lost 1 base and J lost 2; bases outside the gene matches: 9. CDR3 DNA: TGTGCCAGCAGCCAAGGCCCAGGGGGCGAATATAACACCGGGGAGCTGTTTTTT. It codes for CASSQGPGGEYNTGELFF.

About this clone itself: The same CDR3 arises from other DNA sequences in this sample as well. The V gene is TRBV19, the J gene TRBJ2-3; TRBD1 matches 8 bases. CDR1 LNHDA and CDR2 SQIVND come from the germline V gene (reference sequence). With 6 bases clipped from V and 5 bases from J, the junction kept 10 bases outside the gene matches. The CDR3 length is 15 residues. In nucleotides, the CDR3 is TGTGCCAGTAGCATTTCAGGGGGCGCGGGAGATACGCAGTATTTT. This sequence encodes CASSISGGAGDTQYF.

V gene TRBV19 combines with J gene TRBJ2-7, with TRBD2 matching 8 bases. The V and J ends lost 3 bases and 4 bases, in that order; junction bases with no gene match: 8. This CDR3 spans 15 amino acids. Per germline, CDR1 LNHDA and CDR2 SQIVND (reference sequence). The CDR3 loop is CASSIGAAGVYEQYF. DNA for the CDR3: TGTGCCAGTAGTATTGGGGCAGCGGGAGTGTACGAGCAGTACTTC.

This clone occurred once. CDR3: CASSAGIETQYF. The CDR3 coding sequence is TGTGCCAGCAGTGCAGGGATTGAGACCCAGTACTTC. The V call is TRBV25-1, the J call TRBJ2-5; TRBD1 might be the D (5 bases). Trimming removed 4 bases from V and 5 bases from J, with 8 bases in between. The CDR3 is 12 residues long. In germline, CDR1 is MGHDK, CDR2 SYGVNS.

The genes are TRBV10-3 and TRBJ1-1, with no clear D. V shed 0 bases and J shed 1 base, with 6 bases lying between them. The length of the CDR3 is 14 residues. Germline V gene data show CDR1 as ENHRY and CDR2 as SYGVKD. CDR3 nucleotide sequence: TGTGCCATCAGTGAGTCTCTCGGGAACACTGAAGCTTTCTTT. Protein sequence: CAISESLGNTEAFF.

The chain joins TRBV6-5 to TRBJ1-1; D ambiguous. Trimming shortened V by 6 bases and J by 5 bases, and 10 bases separated the two germline ends. CDR3 length: 12 amino acids. Germline V gene sequence: CDR1 MNHEY, CDR2 SVGAGI. Here the CDR3 reads CASRTPGTEAFF. The CDR3 DNA sequence: TGTGCCAGCAGGACCCCGGGAACTGAAGCTTTCTTT.

In its sample, this clone was seen once. The V gene is TRBV19, the J gene TRBJ2-7; 10 bases line up with TRBD2. CDR3 length equals 14 residues. Germline V lookup: CDR1 LNHDA, CDR2 SQIVND (reference sequence). The V segment lost 6 bases and the J segment 4 bases; nucleotides outside the gene matches: 6. The chain's CDR3 is CASRYLAGAYEQYF. The CDR3, as DNA: TGTGCCAGTAGATACCTAGCGGGAGCGTACGAGCAGTACTTC.

The chain has TRBV25-1 and TRBJ2-2, with 7 bases lining up with TRBD2. The CDR3 totals 15 residues. CDR1 and CDR2 from the germline V gene are MGHDK and SYGVNS. J gave up 5 bases and V 2 bases, and 5 bases lay outside the gene matches. CDR3 coding DNA: TGTGCCAGCAGTGAAGGCGGGAGCGTGACCGGGGAGCTGTTTTTT. This translates into CASSEGGSVTGELFF.

The chain uses TRBV19 and TRBJ2-5; D is unresolved. Germline assignment: CDR1 LNHDA and CDR2 SQIVND (reference sequence). CDR3 size: 14 residues. Between the trimmed V and J ends, which lost 5 bases and 0 bases, there was a span of 10 bases. This chain's CDR3 is CASSLGAYQETQYF. The CDR3 DNA reads TGTGCCAGTAGTCTTGGAGCGTACCAAGAGACCCAGTACTTC.

This clone came up once. The chain joins TRBV9 to TRBJ2-1; D possibly corresponds to TRBD1 (6 bases). Between the trimmed V and J ends, which lost 3 bases and 8 bases, there was a span of 18 bases. The CDR3 totals 15 residues. Germline V gene sequence: CDR1 SGDLS, CDR2 YYNGEE. The CDR3 spells CASSALYRVQDEQFF. The CDR3 coding sequence is TGTGCCAGCAGCGCCTTGTACAGGGTGCAAGATGAGCAGTTCTTC.

This clone was recorded only once. The gene calls are TRBV6-1 and TRBJ2-5; 9 nucleotides line up with TRBD1. CDR3 length: 15 residues. V shed 7 bases, J shed 5 bases, and the junction held 11 bases outside the gene matches. The germline gives CDR1 MNHNS, CDR2 SASEGT. The CDR3 nucleotides read TGTGCCAGCAAGGTTTGGGACAGGGACTTGGAGACCCAGTACTTC. Translated, it gives CASKVWDRDLETQYF.

The CDR3 DNA is TGTGCCAGCAGCTTGGGCACTAGCGTCTACGAGCAGTACTTC. This gives the protein CASSLGTSVYEQYF. The J gene is TRBJ2-7, the V gene TRBV7-2; 7 nucleotides match TRBD2. CDR1 and CDR2 (germline): SGHTA, FQGNSA. V was clipped by 3 bases and J by 3 bases; unmatched bases: 5. The CDR3 extends over 14 amino acids.

This rearrangement joins TRBV9 to TRBJ2-7, with no clear D. Trimming removed 1 base at V and 3 bases at J, with 8 bases between. The CDR3 is 13 residues long. Germline V gene data show CDR1 as SGDLS and CDR2 as YYNGEE. The CDR3 here is CASSVSQNYEQYF. The DNA for the CDR3 is TGTGCCAGCAGCGTAAGTCAGAACTACGAGCAGTACTTC.